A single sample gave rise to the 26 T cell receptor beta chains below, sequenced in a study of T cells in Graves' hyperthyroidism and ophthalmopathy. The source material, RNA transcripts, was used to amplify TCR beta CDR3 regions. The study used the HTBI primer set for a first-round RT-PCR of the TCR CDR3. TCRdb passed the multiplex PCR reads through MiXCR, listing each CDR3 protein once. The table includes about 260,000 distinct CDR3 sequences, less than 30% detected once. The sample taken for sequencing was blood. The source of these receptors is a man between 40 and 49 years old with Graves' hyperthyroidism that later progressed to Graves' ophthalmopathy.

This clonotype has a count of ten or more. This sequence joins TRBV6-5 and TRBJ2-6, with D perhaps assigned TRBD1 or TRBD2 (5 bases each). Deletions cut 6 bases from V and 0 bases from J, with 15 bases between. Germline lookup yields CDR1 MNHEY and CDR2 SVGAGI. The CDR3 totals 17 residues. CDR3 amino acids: CASSYGSGTSGANVLTF. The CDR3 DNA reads TGTGCCAGCAGCTATGGGTCCGGGACCTCTGGGGCCAACGTCCTGACTTTC.

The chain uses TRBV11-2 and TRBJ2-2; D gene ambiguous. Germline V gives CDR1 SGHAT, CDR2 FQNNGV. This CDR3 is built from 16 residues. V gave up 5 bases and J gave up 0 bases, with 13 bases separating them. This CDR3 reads CASSQDLGSNTGELFF. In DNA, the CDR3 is TGTGCCAGCAGCCAAGATCTAGGCTCGAACACCGGGGAGCTGTTTTTT.

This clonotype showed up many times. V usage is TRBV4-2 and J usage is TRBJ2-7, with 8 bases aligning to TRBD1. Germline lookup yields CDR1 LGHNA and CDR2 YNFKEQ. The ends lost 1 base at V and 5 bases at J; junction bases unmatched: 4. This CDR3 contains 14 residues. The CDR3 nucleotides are TGTGCCAGCAGCCAAGCGGGACAGGCTGACGAGCAGTACTTC. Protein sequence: CASSQAGQADEQYF.

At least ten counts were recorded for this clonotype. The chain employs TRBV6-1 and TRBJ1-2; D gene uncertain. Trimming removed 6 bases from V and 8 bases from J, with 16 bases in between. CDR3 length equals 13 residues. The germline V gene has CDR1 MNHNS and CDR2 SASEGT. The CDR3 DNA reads TGTGCCAGCAGGCAACCGCTCTTCGGCGGCTACACCTTC. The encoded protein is CASRQPLFGGYTF.

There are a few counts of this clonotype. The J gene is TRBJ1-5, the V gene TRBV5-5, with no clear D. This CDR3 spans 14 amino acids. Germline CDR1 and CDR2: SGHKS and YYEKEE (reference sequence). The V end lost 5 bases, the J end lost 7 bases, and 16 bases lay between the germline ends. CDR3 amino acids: CASSSYAGSQPQHF. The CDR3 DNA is TGTGCCAGCAGTTCCTATGCGGGGTCCCAGCCCCAGCATTTT.

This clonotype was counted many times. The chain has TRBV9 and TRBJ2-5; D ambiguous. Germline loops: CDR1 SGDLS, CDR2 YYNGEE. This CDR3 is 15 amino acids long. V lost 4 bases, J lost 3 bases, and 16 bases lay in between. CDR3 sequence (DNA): TGTGCCAGCAGCTTCCGCGAGGACGCGGAAGAGACCCAGTACTTC. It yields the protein CASSFREDAEETQYF.

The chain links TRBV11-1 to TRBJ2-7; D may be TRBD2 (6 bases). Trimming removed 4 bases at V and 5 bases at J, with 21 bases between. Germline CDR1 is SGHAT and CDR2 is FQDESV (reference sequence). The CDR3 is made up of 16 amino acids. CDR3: CASSSPIPGVVHEQYF. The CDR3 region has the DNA TGTGCCAGCAGCTCCCCCATTCCGGGAGTCGTACACGAGCAGTACTTC.

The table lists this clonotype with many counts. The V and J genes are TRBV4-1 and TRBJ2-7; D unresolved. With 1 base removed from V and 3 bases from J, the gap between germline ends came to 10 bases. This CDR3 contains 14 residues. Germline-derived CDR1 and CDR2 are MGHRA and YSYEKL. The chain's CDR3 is CASSQGPSYYEQYF. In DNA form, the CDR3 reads TGCGCCAGCAGCCAAGGCCCTTCTTACTACGAGCAGTACTTC.

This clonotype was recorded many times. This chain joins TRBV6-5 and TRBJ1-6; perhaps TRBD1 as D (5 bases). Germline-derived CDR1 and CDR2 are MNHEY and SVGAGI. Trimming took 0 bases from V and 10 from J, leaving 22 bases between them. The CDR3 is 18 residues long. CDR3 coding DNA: TGTGCCAGCAGTTACTCAGTAAACCCGGGACGGACGATCTCACCCCTCCACTTT. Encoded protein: CASSYSVNPGRTISPLHF.

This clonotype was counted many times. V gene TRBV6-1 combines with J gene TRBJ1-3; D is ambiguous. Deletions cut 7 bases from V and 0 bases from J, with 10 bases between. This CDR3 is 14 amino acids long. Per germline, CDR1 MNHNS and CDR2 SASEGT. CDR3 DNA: TGTGCCAGCACGACGGATAACTCTGGAAACACCATATATTTT. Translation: CASTTDNSGNTIYF.

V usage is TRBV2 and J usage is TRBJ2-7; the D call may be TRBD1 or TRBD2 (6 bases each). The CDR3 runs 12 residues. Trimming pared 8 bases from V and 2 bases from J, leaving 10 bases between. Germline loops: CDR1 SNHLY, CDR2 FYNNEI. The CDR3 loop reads CASLGGTYEQYF. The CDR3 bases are TGTGCCAGCTTGGGGGGCACCTACGAGCAGTACTTC.

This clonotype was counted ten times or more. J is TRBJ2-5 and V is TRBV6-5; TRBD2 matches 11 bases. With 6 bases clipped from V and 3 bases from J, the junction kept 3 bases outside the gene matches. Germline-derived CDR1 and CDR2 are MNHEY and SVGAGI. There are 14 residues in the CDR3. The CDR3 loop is CASSPGLAEETQYF. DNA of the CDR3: TGTGCCAGCAGCCCGGGACTAGCGGAAGAGACCCAGTACTTC.

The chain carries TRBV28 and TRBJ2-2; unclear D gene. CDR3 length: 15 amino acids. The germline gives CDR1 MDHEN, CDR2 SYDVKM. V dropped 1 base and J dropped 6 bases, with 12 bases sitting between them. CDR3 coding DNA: TGTGCCAGCAGTTTATTAGGTCAGGTCTCCGGGGAGCTGTTTTTT. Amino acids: CASSLLGQVSGELFF. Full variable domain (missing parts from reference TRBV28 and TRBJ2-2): DVKVTQSSRYLVKRTGEKVFLECVQDMDHENMFWYRQDPGLGLRLIYFSYDVKMKEKGDIPEGYSVSREKKERFSLILESASTNQTSMYLCASSLLGQVSGELFFGEGSRLTVL.

CDR3 protein: CASSTYTNPVSEAFF. CDR3 nucleotide sequence: TGTGCCAGCAGCACCTACACGAACCCGGTGTCTGAAGCTTTCTTT. The chain uses TRBV28 and TRBJ1-1; D call uncertain. There are 15 residues in the CDR3. The V and J ends lost 6 bases and 6 bases respectively, with 20 bases between them. Germline V gives CDR1 MDHEN, CDR2 SYDVKM.

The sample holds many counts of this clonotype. The CDR3 DNA is TGTGCCAGCAGCCCAGGGCCGTTGAACACTGAAGCTTTCTTT. Protein product: CASSPGPLNTEAFF. V usage is TRBV7-2 and J usage is TRBJ1-1; D is possibly TRBD1 (5 bases). V lost 5 bases and J 0 bases, leaving 10 bases between the germline ends. CDR3 size: 14 residues. Germline-derived CDR1 and CDR2 are SGHTA and FQGNSA.

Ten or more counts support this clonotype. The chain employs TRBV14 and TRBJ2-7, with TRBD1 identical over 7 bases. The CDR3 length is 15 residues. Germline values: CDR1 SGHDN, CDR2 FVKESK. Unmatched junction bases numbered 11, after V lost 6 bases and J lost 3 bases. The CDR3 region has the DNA TGTGCCAGCAGGGATATAGACAGGGACCTCTACGAGCAGTACTTC. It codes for CASRDIDRDLYEQYF.

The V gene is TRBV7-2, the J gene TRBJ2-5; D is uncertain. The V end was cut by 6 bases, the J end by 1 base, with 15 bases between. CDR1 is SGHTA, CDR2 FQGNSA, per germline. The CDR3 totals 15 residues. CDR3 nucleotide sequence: TGTGCCAGCAGATTCCCGTCCCAGCTCCAAGAGACCCAGTACTTC. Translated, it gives CASRFPSQLQETQYF.

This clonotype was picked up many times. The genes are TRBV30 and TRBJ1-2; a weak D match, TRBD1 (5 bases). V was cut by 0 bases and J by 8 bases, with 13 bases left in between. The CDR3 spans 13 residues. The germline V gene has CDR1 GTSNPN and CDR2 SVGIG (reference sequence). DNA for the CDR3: TGTGCCTGGAGTGTGCTCTCAGGGCAAGGCTACACCTTC. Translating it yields CAWSVLSGQGYTF.

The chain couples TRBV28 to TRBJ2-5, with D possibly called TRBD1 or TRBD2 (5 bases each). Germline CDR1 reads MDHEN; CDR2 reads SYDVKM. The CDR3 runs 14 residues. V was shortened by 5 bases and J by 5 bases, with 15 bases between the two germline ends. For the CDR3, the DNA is TGTGCCAGCAGTCCCCGTGGGGGAGCCGAGACCCAGTACTTC. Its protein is CASSPRGGAETQYF.

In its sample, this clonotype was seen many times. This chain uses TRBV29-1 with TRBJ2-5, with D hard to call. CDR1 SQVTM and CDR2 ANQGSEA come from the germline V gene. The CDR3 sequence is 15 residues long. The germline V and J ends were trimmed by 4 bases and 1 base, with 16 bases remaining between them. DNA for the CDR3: TGCAGCGTTGTTTCTCGGCCCTCATTCCAAGAGACCCAGTACTTC. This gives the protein CSVVSRPSFQETQYF.

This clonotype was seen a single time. The CDR3 here is CSADNRGQSEGYTF. The CDR3 nucleotides read TGCAGTGCAGATAACAGGGGGCAAAGCGAGGGCTACACCTTC. The genes are TRBV20-1 and TRBJ1-2; 9 bases are shared with TRBD1. Germline CDR1 DFQATT, CDR2 SNEGSKA (reference sequence). The CDR3 runs 14 residues. Unmatched junction bases numbered 13, after V lost 6 bases and J lost 8 bases.

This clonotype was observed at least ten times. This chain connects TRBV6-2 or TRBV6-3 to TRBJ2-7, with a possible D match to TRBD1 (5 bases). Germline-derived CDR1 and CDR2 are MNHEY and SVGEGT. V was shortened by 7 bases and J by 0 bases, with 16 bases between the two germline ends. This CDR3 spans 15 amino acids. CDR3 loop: CASTKSPDNSYEQYF. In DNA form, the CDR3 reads TGTGCCAGCACGAAATCCCCGGACAACTCCTACGAGCAGTACTTC.

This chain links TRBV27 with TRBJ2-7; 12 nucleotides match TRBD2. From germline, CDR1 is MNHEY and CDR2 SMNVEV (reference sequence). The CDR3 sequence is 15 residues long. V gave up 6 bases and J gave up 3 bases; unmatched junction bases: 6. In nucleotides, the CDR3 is TGTGCCAGCAGCTCGACGGGACTAGCGGGCTACGAGCAGTACTTC. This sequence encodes CASSSTGLAGYEQYF.

CDR3 sequence (DNA): TGCGCCAGCAGCCTTGGGGGCGCGAGTGAGCAGTACTTC. Its translation is CASSLGGASEQYF. The chain links TRBV5-1 to TRBJ2-7; tentatively, D is TRBD1 (6 bases). V was pared by 4 bases and J by 7 bases, with 15 bases between. The CDR3 runs 13 residues. Germline V gene sequence: CDR1 SGHRS, CDR2 YFSETQ.

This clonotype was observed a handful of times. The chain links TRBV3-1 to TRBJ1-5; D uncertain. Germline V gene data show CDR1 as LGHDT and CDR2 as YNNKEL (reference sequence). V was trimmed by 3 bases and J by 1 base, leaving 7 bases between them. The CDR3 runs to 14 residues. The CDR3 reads CASSQDGSNQPQHF. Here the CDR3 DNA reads TGTGCCAGCAGCCAGGACGGGAGCAATCAGCCCCAGCATTTT. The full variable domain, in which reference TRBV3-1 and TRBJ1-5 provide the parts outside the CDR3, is DTAVSQTPKYLVTQMGNDKSIKCEQNLGHDTMYWYKQDSKKFLKIMFSYNNKELIINETVPNRFSPKSPDKAHLNLHINSLELGDSAVYFCASSQDGSNQPQHFGDGTRLSIL.

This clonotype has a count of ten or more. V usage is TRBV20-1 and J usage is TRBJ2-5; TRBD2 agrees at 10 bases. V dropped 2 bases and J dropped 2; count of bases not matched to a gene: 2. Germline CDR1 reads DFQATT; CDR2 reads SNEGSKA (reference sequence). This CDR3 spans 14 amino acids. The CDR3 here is CSARRTSGQETQYF. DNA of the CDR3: TGCAGTGCTAGAAGGACTAGCGGACAAGAGACCCAGTACTTC.